These 2 T cell receptor beta chains were sequenced from one sample in a study of T cell responses to AZD1222 COVID-19 vaccine. Method: immunoSEQ multiplex PCR; TCRdb's copy keeps in-frame clones and lacks some. The repertoire holds more than 80,000 clones, approximately 85% seen once, with about 12% in the top ten. Specimen: peripheral blood, collected 28 days after the second AZD1222 dose. These receptors were collected from an adult who received the AZD1222 COVID-19 vaccine.

This clone has just a few counts. The chain couples TRBV6-2 or TRBV6-3 to TRBJ2-1; D possibly corresponds to TRBD2 (6 bases). V shed 4 bases and J shed 9 bases, with 13 bases lying between them. The CDR3 loop spans 13 amino acids. The V gene's germline CDR1 is MNHEY and CDR2 SVGEGT. The CDR3 reads CASSWEDTSEQFF. The DNA for the CDR3 is TGTGCCAGCAGTTGGGAGGACACGTCTGAGCAGTTCTTC.

The chain is built from TRBV4-3 and TRBJ2-7; a possible D gene is TRBD2 (5 bases). CDR1 LGHNA and CDR2 YSLEER come from the germline V gene. The germline V and J ends were trimmed by 0 bases and 4 bases, with 16 bases remaining between them. This CDR3 region has 16 residues. The CDR3 protein is CASSQDRSLGGYEQYF. CDR3 in DNA: TGCGCCAGCAGCCAAGATAGGTCCTTAGGAGGATACGAGCAGTACTTC.